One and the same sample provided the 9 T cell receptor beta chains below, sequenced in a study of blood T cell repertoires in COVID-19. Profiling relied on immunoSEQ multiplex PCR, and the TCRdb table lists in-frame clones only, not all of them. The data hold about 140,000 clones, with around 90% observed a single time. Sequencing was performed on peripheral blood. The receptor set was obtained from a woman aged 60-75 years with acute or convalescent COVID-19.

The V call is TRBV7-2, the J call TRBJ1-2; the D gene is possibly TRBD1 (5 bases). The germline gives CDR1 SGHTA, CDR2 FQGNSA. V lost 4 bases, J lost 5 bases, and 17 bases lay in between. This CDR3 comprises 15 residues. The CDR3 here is CASSWGPDRSYGYTF. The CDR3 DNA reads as TGTGCCAGCAGCTGGGGTCCCGACAGAAGTTATGGCTACACCTTC. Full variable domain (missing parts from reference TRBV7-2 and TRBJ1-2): GAGVSQSPSNKVTEKGKDVELRCDPISGHTALYWYRQSLGQGLEFLIYFQGNSAPDKSGLPSDRFSAERTGGSVSTLTIQRTQQEDSAVYLCASSWGPDRSYGYTFGSGTRLTVV.

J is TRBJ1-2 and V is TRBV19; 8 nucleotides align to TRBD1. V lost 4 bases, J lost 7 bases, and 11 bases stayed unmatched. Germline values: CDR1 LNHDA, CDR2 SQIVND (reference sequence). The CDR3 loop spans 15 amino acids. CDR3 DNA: TGTGCCAGTAGTAAGGAGACGACAGGGGTGGTTGGCTACACCTTC. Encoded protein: CASSKETTGVVGYTF.

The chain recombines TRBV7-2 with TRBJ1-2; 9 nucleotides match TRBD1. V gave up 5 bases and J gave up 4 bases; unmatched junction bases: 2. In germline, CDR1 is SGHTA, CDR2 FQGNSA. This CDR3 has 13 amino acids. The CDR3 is CASSPTGGYGYTF. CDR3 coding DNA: TGTGCCAGCAGCCCGACAGGGGGCTATGGCTACACCTTC.

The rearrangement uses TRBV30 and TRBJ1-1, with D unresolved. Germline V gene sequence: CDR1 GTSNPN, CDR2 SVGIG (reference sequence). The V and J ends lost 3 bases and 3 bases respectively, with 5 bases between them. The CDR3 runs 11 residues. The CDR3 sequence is CAWREYTEAFF. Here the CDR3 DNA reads TGTGCCTGGAGGGAGTACACTGAAGCTTTCTTT.

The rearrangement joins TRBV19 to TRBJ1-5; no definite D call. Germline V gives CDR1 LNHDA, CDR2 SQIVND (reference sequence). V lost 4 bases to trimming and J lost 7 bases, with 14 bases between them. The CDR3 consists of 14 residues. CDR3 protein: CASSNNPGGQPQHF. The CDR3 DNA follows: TGTGCCAGTAGTAATAATCCAGGAGGACAGCCCCAGCATTTT.

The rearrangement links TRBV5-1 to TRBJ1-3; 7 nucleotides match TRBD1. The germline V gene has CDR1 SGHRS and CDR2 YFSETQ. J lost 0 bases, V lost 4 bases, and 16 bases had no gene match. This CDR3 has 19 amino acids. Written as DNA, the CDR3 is TGCGCCAGCAGCCCCGGACCCCGGACAGGCGTAAACTCTGGAAACACCATATATTTT. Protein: CASSPGPRTGVNSGNTIYF.

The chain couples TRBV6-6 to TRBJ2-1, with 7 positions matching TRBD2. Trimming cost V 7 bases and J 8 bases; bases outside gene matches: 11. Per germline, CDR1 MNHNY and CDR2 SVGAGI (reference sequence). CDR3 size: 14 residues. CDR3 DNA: TGTGCCAGCATCCCCTCGGGGGGTTTTTATGAGCAGTTCTTC. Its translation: CASIPSGGFYEQFF.

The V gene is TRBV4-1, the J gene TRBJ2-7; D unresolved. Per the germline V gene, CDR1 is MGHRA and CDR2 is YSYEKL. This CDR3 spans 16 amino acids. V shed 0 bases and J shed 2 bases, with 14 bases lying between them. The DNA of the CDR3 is TGCGCCAGCAGCCAAGATCCACCCTTCTCGGCCTACGAGCAGTACTTC. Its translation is CASSQDPPFSAYEQYF.

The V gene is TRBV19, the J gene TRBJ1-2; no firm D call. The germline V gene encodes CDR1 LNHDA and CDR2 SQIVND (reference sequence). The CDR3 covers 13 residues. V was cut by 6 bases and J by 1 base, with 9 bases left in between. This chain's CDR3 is CASRRARNYGYTF. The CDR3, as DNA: TGTGCCAGTAGGAGGGCGCGTAACTATGGCTACACCTTC.